Below are 6 T cell receptor beta chains sequenced from a single sample in a study of OX40 agonist ivuxolimab in advanced cancers. Repertoires were generated with immunoSEQ multiplex PCR, while TCRdb's copy carries only in-frame clones and drops some. Of tens of thousands of clones in the sample, just under 90% are singletons; the top ten hold nearly 7.5%. This sample comprised CD4+ or CD8+ T cells sorted from blood, obtained in a trial of the OX40 agonist ivuxolimab. The source of these receptors is an adult with an advanced solid tumor such as melanoma, head and neck, liver or kidney cancer.

The V and J genes are TRBV6-6 and TRBJ1-3; D call uncertain. The CDR3 contains 14 residues. Germline assignment: CDR1 MNHNY and CDR2 SVGAGI (reference sequence). Trimming pared 0 bases from V and 1 base from J, leaving 4 bases between. The CDR3 loop is CASSYSGSGNTIYF. DNA for the CDR3: TGTGCCAGCAGTTACTCAGGGTCTGGAAACACCATATATTTT.

The chain carries TRBV5-1 and TRBJ2-7; no clear D. Germline V gene data show CDR1 as SGHRS and CDR2 as YFSETQ. This CDR3 spans 12 amino acids. V was cut by 0 bases and J by 2 bases, with 3 bases left in between. The CDR3 loop reads CASSLGTYEQYF. The CDR3 DNA follows: TGCGCCAGCAGCTTGGGCACCTACGAGCAGTACTTC. Complete variable domain (other parts from reference TRBV5-1 and TRBJ2-7): KAGVTQTPRYLIKTRGQQVTLSCSPISGHRSVSWYQQTPGQGLQFLFEYFSETQRNKGNFPGRFSGRQFSNSRSEMNVSTLELGDSALYLCASSLGTYEQYFGPGTRLTVT.

This rearrangement joins TRBV6-5 to TRBJ1-6, with 7 bases aligning to TRBD1. Trimming at V came to 2 bases and at J to 7 bases, leaving 2 bases not matched to a gene. CDR1 is MNHEY, CDR2 SVGAGI, per germline. This CDR3 has 14 amino acids. The CDR3 here is CASSYQGENSPLHF. The CDR3 bases are TGTGCCAGCAGTTACCAGGGGGAGAATTCACCCCTCCACTTT.

This sequence joins TRBV7-6 and TRBJ1-6; D may be TRBD1 (6 bases). The germline V gene encodes CDR1 SGHVS and CDR2 FNYEAQ. The V end was cut by 1 base, the J end by 9 bases, with 13 bases between. The CDR3 extends over 15 amino acids. The CDR3 loop is CASSLETGRASPLHF. The CDR3, as DNA: TGTGCCAGCAGCTTAGAAACAGGGAGGGCTTCACCCCTCCACTTT.

V gene TRBV5-6 combines with J gene TRBJ2-1; D possibly corresponds to TRBD2 (6 bases). The V and J ends lost 4 bases and 0 bases respectively, with 14 bases between them. CDR3 length: 16 residues. The germline V gene has CDR1 SGHDT and CDR2 YYEEEE. This chain's CDR3 is CASSPGFGSSYNEQFF. In nucleotides, the CDR3 is TGTGCCAGCAGCCCCGGCTTCGGGAGCTCCTACAATGAGCAGTTCTTC.

The rearrangement links TRBV21-1 to TRBJ2-7; no DNA check was done on the table's D call, TRBD1. TRBV21-1 is a pseudogene locus. The CDR3 consists of 16 residues. The CDR3 nucleotides read TGTGCCAGCAGCAAAATGGAGAAGGGGAACTCCTACGAGCAGTACTTC. Residues: CASSKMEKGNSYEQYF.